The TCR beta chain under discussion was sequenced for a study of naive CD8 T cells in extremely preterm neonates. With respect to this clone: Its cognate antigen is unknown.

Findings of the study overall: iChao1 richness was lowest in preterm neonates, significantly versus all ages. Relative to older groups, preterm infants had shorter, less trimmed CDR3s with fewer N additions.

Without labor or membrane rupture, elective cesareans at roughly 35-43 weeks supplied term cord blood. Trimming stripped 1 base from V and 0 bases from J, with 10 bases between. The V gene's germline CDR1 is SQVTM and CDR2 ANQGSEA. The CDR3 sequence is 14 residues long. Measured with immunoSEQ multiplex PCR; TCRdb has only the in-frame clones, and not every one. The repertoire holds around 7,300 clones, around nine tenths seen once, with more than 0.45% in the top ten. V is TRBV29-1 and J is TRBJ2-7; TRBD1 might be the D (5 bases). The receptor's source is a newborn in good health. Sequencing used naive CD8+ T cells from cord blood. CDR3 bases: TGCAGCGTTGAAGGAACAGGCGGCTCCTACGAGCAGTACTTC. The encoded protein is CSVEGTGGSYEQYF.